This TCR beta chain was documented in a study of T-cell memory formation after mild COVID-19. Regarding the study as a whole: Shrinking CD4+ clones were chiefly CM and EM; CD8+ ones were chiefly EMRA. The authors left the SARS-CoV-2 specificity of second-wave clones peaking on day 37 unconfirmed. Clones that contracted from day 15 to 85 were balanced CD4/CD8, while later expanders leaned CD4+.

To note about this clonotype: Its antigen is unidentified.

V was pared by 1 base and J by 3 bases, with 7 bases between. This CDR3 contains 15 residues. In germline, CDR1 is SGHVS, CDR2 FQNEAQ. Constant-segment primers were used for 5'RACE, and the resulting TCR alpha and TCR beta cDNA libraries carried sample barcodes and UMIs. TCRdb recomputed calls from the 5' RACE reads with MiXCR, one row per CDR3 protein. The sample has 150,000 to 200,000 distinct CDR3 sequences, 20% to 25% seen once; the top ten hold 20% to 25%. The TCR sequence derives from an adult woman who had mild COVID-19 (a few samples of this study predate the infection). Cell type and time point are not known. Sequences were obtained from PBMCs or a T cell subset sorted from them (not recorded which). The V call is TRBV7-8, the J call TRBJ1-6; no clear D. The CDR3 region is CASSLGSDYNSPLHF. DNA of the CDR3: TGTGCCAGCAGCTTAGGTTCCGACTATAATTCACCCCTCCACTTT.